Listed below are T cell receptor beta chains from one sample, sequenced in a study of blood T cells in healthy people across ages. Each CDR3 protein gets one entry after TCRdb re-called the 5' RACE reads with MiXCR. Of fewer than 950,000 distinct CDR3 sequences in the sample, approximately 35% were seen once. Sequencing was carried out using blood. The source of these receptors is a man aged 18 to 35 in good health. The CDR3 runs from the conserved cysteine through the conserved F or W. A D gene is named only where the DNA matches it firmly. Expanded clones are given a class, and other clones once, few, many or no size at all.

D gene: TRBD2; clone size: many; J gene: TRBJ2-7; V gene: TRBV7-2; CDR3 protein: CASSFTGTSGVSSYEQYF; CDR3 DNA: TGTGCCAGCAGCTTTACCGGGACTAGCGGGGTTAGCTCCTACGAGCAGTACTTC
D gene: TRBD1; clone size: .; J gene: TRBJ2-5; V gene: TRBV5-1; CDR3 protein: CASSWVGTGQETQYF; CDR3 DNA: TGCGCCAGCAGCTGGGTAGGGACAGGACAAGAGACCCAGTACTTC
D gene: .; clone size: .; J gene: TRBJ2-2; V gene: TRBV24-1; CDR3 protein: CATSDLRKTGELFF; CDR3 DNA: TGTGCCACCAGTGACCTACGAAAGACCGGGGAGCTGTTTTTT
D gene: .; clone size: .; J gene: TRBJ1-2; V gene: TRBV12-3/TRBV12-4; CDR3 protein: CASSPRDIWDYGYTF; CDR3 DNA: TGTGCCAGCAGTCCCAGGGATATTTGGGACTATGGCTACACCTTC
D gene: .; clone size: once; J gene: TRBJ2-5; V gene: TRBV15; CDR3 protein: CATSRDPAEGETQYF; CDR3 DNA: TGTGCCACCAGCAGAGATCCAGCGGAAGGAGAGACCCAGTACTTC
D gene: .; clone size: few; J gene: TRBJ1-5; V gene: TRBV12-3/TRBV12-4; CDR3 protein: CASSFGLNYQPQHF; CDR3 DNA: TGTGCCAGCAGTTTCGGGCTCAATTATCAGCCCCAGCATTTT
D gene: .; clone size: few; J gene: TRBJ1-2; V gene: TRBV12-3/TRBV12-4; CDR3 protein: CASRGPGTYGYTF; CDR3 DNA: TGTGCCAGCAGGGGCCCCGGGACCTATGGCTACACCTTC
D gene: .; clone size: .; J gene: TRBJ2-7; V gene: TRBV13; CDR3 protein: CASSRLVRPEQYF; CDR3 DNA: TGTGCCAGCAGTCGACTAGTAAGACCCGAGCAGTACTTC
D gene: .; clone size: .; J gene: TRBJ2-5; V gene: TRBV25-1; CDR3 protein: CASQGTETQYF; CDR3 DNA: TGTGCCAGTCAGGGGACGGAGACCCAGTACTTC
D gene: TRBD1; clone size: .; J gene: TRBJ1-1; V gene: TRBV6-5; CDR3 protein: CASSWTGRKNTEAFF; CDR3 DNA: TGTGCCAGCAGTTGGACAGGCCGCAAGAACACTGAAGCTTTCTTT
D gene: .; clone size: many; J gene: TRBJ2-3; V gene: TRBV12-3/TRBV12-4; CDR3 protein: CASSLPPFIDTQYF; CDR3 DNA: TGTGCCAGCAGCCTGCCCCCCTTTATCGATACGCAGTATTTT
D gene: TRBD1; clone size: .; J gene: TRBJ2-5; V gene: TRBV24-1; CDR3 protein: CATAEGGQGKETQYF; CDR3 DNA: TGTGCCACCGCTGAAGGGGGACAGGGGAAAGAGACCCAGTACTTC
D gene: TRBD1; clone size: few; J gene: TRBJ2-1; V gene: TRBV6-6; CDR3 protein: CASSYSGTGNEQFF; CDR3 DNA: TGTGCCAGCAGTTACTCGGGGACAGGGAATGAGCAGTTCTTC
D gene: .; clone size: few; J gene: TRBJ1-5; V gene: TRBV29-1; CDR3 protein: CSVTTEGSNQPQHF; CDR3 DNA: TGCAGCGTTACGACAGAAGGTAGCAATCAGCCCCAGCATTTT
D gene: .; clone size: .; J gene: TRBJ1-1; V gene: TRBV24-1; CDR3 protein: CATSPRGQELGIHTEAFF; CDR3 DNA: TGTGCCACCAGTCCCCGGGGACAAGAGTTGGGGATTCATACTGAAGCTTTCTTT
D gene: TRBD2; clone size: .; J gene: TRBJ2-1; V gene: TRBV12-3/TRBV12-4; CDR3 protein: CDSSPRTSGGRGEQFF; CDR3 DNA: TGTGACAGCAGTCCCCGGACTAGCGGGGGGCGGGGTGAGCAGTTCTTC
D gene: .; clone size: .; J gene: TRBJ2-5; V gene: TRBV11-2; CDR3 protein: CASSFQRETQYF; CDR3 DNA: TGTGCCAGCAGCTTTCAGAGAGAGACCCAGTACTTC
D gene: .; clone size: .; J gene: TRBJ1-1; V gene: TRBV4-3; CDR3 protein: CASSQERWTANTGAFF; CDR3 DNA: TGCGCCAGCAGCCAAGAACGGTGGACAGCGAACACTGGAGCTTTCTTT
D gene: .; clone size: .; J gene: TRBJ1-2; V gene: TRBV4-2; CDR3 protein: CASSPTLTAGYGYTF; CDR3 DNA: TGTGCCAGCAGCCCCACCTTGACTGCCGGCTATGGCTACACCTTC
D gene: .; clone size: .; J gene: TRBJ2-5; V gene: TRBV5-6; CDR3 protein: CASSLDYRQYF; CDR3 DNA: TGCGCCAGCAGCTTGGACTACAGGCAGTACTTC
D gene: TRBD2; clone size: .; J gene: TRBJ2-1; V gene: TRBV20-1; CDR3 protein: CSALGLAGGLNEQFF; CDR3 DNA: TGCAGTGCGCTCGGACTAGCGGGGGGATTGAATGAGCAGTTCTTC
D gene: .; clone size: .; J gene: TRBJ1-5; V gene: TRBV5-6; CDR3 protein: CASSTGPYSNQPQHF; CDR3 DNA: TGTGCCAGCAGCACCGGGCCTTATAGCAATCAGCCCCAGCATTTT
D gene: .; clone size: .; J gene: TRBJ1-5; V gene: TRBV4-1; CDR3 protein: CASSQYNGGNQPQHF; CDR3 DNA: TGCGCCAGCAGCCAGTACAATGGGGGGAATCAGCCCCAGCATTTT
D gene: .; clone size: .; J gene: TRBJ1-1; V gene: TRBV7-9; CDR3 protein: CASGTGDTEAFF; CDR3 DNA: TGTGCCAGCGGAACAGGCGACACTGAAGCTTTCTTT
D gene: TRBD2; clone size: .; J gene: TRBJ2-7; V gene: TRBV9; CDR3 protein: CASSVGGSGGLEYNEQYF; CDR3 DNA: TGTGCCAGCAGCGTAGGGGGTAGCGGGGGTCTCGAGTACAATGAGCAGTACTTC
D gene: .; clone size: few; J gene: TRBJ2-3; V gene: TRBV20-1; CDR3 protein: CSAYLGSGYF; CDR3 DNA: TGCAGTGCTTATTTGGGTTCGGGGTATTTT
D gene: .; clone size: few; J gene: TRBJ1-2; V gene: TRBV6-6; CDR3 protein: CASSYRQVDGYTF; CDR3 DNA: TGTGCCAGCAGTTACCGGCAGGTTGATGGCTACACCTTC
D gene: TRBD2; clone size: few; J gene: TRBJ2-1; V gene: TRBV20-1; CDR3 protein: CSAKPSSGGHNEQFF; CDR3 DNA: TGCAGTGCGAAACCATCTAGCGGGGGACACAATGAGCAGTTCTTC
D gene: .; clone size: few; J gene: TRBJ1-2; V gene: TRBV28; CDR3 protein: CASSLRNSGYTF; CDR3 DNA: TGTGCCAGCAGTTTGCGGAACAGTGGCTACACCTTC
D gene: TRBD2; clone size: .; J gene: TRBJ2-5; V gene: TRBV6-2/TRBV6-3; CDR3 protein: CASSFLGGARETQYF; CDR3 DNA: TGTGCCAGCAGTTTCCTCGGGGGGGCCAGAGAGACCCAGTACTTC
D gene: .; clone size: .; J gene: TRBJ2-5; V gene: TRBV5-1; CDR3 protein: CASSLDGGEETQYF; CDR3 DNA: TGCGCCAGCAGCTTGGATGGGGGCGAAGAGACCCAGTACTTC
D gene: TRBD2; clone size: few; J gene: TRBJ2-3; V gene: TRBV7-3; CDR3 protein: CAGSISGGKADTQYF; CDR3 DNA: TGTGCCGGCAGCATCAGCGGGGGGAAGGCAGATACGCAGTATTTT
D gene: TRBD2; clone size: few; J gene: TRBJ2-2; V gene: TRBV6-5; CDR3 protein: CASSYSGLAGGLGELFF; CDR3 DNA: TGTGCCAGCAGTTACTCGGGGCTAGCGGGGGGTCTGGGGGAGCTGTTTTTT